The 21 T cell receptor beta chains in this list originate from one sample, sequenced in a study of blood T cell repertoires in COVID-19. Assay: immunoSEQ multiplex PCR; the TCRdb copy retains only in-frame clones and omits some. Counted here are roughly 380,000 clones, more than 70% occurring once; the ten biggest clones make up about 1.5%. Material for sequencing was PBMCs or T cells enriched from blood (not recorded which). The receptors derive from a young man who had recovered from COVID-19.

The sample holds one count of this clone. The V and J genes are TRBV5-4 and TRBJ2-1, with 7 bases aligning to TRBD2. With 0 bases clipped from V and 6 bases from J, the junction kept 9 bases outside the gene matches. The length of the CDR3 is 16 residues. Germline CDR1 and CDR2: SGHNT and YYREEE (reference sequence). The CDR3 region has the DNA TGTGCCAGCAGCTTGGATGGGGTAGCGGGCGGCAATGAGCAGTTCTTC. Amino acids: CASSLDGVAGGNEQFF.

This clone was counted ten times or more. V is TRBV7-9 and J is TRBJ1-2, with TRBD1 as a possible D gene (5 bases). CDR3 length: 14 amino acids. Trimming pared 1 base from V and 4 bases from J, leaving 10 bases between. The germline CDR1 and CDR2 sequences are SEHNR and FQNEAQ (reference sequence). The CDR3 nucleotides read TGTGCCAGCAGCTTAGAAGGGGTTGCCTATGGCTACACCTTC. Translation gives CASSLEGVAYGYTF. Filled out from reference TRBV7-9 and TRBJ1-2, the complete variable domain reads DTGVSQNPRHKITKRGQNVTFRCDPISEHNRLYWYRQTLGQGPEFLTYFQNEAQLEKSRLLSDRFSAERPKGSFSTLEIQRTEQGDSAMYLCASSLEGVAYGYTFGSGTRLTVV.

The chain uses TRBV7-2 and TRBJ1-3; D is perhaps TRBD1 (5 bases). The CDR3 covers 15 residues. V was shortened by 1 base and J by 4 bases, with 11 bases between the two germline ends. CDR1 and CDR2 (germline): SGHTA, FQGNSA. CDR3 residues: CASSLVDRSGNTIYF. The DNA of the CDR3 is TGTGCCAGCAGCTTAGTAGACAGATCAGGAAACACCATATATTTT.

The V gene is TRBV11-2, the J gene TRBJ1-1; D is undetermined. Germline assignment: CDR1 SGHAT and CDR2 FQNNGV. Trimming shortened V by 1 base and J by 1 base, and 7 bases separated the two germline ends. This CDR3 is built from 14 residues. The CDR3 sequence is CASSLAEGNTEAFF. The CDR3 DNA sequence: TGTGCCAGCAGCTTAGCCGAGGGGAACACTGAAGCTTTCTTT.

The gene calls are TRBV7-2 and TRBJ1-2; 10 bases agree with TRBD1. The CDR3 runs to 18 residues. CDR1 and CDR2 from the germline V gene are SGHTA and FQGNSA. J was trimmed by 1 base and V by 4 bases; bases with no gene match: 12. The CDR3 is CASSSPGTGADFNYGYTF. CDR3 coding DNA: TGTGCCAGCAGCTCCCCCGGGACAGGGGCCGACTTTAACTATGGCTACACCTTC.

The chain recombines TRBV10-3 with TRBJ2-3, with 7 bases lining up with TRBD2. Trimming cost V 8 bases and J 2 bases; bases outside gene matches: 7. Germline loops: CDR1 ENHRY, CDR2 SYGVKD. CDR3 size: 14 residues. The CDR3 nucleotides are TGTGCCATCGGGATGGGGGGGGACACAGATACGCAGTATTTT. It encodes CAIGMGGDTDTQYF.

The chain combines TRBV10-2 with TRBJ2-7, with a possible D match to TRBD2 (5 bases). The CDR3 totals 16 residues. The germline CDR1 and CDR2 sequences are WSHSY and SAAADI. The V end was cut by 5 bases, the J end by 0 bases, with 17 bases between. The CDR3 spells CASSHDPSLSSYEQYF. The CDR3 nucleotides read TGCGCCAGCAGTCACGATCCTAGCCTGAGCTCCTACGAGCAGTACTTC.

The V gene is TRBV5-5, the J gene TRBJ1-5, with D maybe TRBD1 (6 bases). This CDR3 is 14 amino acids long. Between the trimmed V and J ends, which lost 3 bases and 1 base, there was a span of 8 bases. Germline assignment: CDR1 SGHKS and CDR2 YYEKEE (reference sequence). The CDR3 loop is CASSSGESNQPQHF. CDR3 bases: TGTGCCAGCAGCTCAGGGGAAAGCAATCAGCCCCAGCATTTT.

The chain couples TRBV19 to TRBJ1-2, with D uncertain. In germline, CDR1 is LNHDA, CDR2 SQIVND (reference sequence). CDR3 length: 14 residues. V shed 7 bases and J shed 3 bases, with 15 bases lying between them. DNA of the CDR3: TGTGCCAGTACCAACAGCCGAACGGACTATGGCTACACCTTC. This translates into CASTNSRTDYGYTF.

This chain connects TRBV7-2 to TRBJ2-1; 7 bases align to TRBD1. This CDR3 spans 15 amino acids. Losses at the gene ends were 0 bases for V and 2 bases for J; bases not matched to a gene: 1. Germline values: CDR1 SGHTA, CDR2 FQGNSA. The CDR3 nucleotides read TGTGCCAGCAGCTTAGCTGGGACAGCCTACAATGAGCAGTTCTTC. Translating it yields CASSLAGTAYNEQFF. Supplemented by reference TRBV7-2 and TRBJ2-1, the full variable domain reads GAGVSQSPSNKVTEKGKDVELRCDPISGHTALYWYRQSLGQGLEFLIYFQGNSAPDKSGLPSDRFSAERTGGSVSTLTIQRTQQEDSAVYLCASSLAGTAYNEQFFGPGTRLTVL.

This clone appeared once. In nucleotides, the CDR3 is TGCAGTGCTAGTACAGCTACCTCCTACGAGCAGTACTTC. Protein product: CSASTATSYEQYF. This chain links TRBV20-1 with TRBJ2-7; no clear D gene. Germline V lookup: CDR1 DFQATT, CDR2 SNEGSKA (reference sequence). The CDR3 sequence is 13 residues long. V was cut by 3 bases and J by 0 bases, with 9 bases left in between.

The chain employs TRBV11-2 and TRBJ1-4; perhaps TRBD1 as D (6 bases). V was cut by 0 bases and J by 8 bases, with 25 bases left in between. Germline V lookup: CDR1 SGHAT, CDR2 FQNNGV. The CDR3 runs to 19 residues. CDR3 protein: CASSLDRPQPDRPLEKLFF. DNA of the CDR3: TGTGCCAGCAGCTTAGATCGTCCCCAACCTGACAGGCCCCTCGAAAAACTGTTTTTT.

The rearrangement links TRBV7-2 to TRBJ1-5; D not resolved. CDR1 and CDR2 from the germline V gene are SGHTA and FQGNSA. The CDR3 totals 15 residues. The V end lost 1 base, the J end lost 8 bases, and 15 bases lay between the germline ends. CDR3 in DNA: TGTGCCAGCAGCTTAGGAACAGCGGGTGTAGAGCCCCAGCATTTT. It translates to CASSLGTAGVEPQHF.

The CDR3 is CASRTTGAGTEAFF. Here the CDR3 DNA reads TGTGCCAGCAGAACTACAGGGGCCGGCACTGAAGCTTTCTTT. The chain employs TRBV6-5 and TRBJ1-1, with 7 bases matching TRBD1. The CDR3 is 14 residues long. J lost 4 bases, V lost 6 bases, and 8 bases had no gene match. Germline values: CDR1 MNHEY, CDR2 SVGAGI.

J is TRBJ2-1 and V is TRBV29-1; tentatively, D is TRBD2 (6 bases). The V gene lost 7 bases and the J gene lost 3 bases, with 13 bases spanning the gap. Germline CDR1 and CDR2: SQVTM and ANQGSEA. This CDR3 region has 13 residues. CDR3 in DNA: TGCAGCGCGGATGGGGGGAACTACAATGAGCAGTTCTTC. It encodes CSADGGNYNEQFF.

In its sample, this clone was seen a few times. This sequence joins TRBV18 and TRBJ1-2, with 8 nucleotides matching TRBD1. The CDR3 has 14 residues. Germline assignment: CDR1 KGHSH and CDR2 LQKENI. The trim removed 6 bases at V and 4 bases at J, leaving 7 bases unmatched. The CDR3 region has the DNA TGTGCCAGCTCCCGTGGGACAGGATTCTATGGCTACACCTTC. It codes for CASSRGTGFYGYTF.

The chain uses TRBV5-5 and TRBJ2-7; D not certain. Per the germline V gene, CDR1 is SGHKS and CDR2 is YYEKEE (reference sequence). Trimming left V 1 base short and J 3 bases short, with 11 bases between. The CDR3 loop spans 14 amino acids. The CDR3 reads CASSLSQTLYEQYF. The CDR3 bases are TGTGCCAGCAGCTTGAGCCAGACACTCTACGAGCAGTACTTC.

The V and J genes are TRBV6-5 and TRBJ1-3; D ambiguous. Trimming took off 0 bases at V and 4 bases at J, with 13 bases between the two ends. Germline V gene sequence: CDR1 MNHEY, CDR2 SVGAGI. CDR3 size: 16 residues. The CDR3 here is CASSYSKAAGGNTIYF. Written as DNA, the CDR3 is TGTGCCAGCAGTTACTCGAAGGCAGCGGGCGGAAACACCATATATTTT.

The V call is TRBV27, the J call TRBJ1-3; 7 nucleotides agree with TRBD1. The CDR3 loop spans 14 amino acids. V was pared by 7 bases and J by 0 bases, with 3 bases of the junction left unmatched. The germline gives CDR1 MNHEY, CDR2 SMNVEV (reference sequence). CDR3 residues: CASKTGHSGNTIYF. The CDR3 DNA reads TGTGCCAGCAAGACAGGGCACTCTGGAAACACCATATATTTT.

This CDR3 reads CAISDGGGGEGYTF. CDR3 in DNA: TGTGCCATCAGCGACGGGGGGGGCGGTGAAGGCTACACCTTC. This rearrangement joins TRBV10-3 to TRBJ1-2, with D perhaps matching TRBD1 (6 bases). Germline V gene lookup returns CDR1 ENHRY and CDR2 SYGVKD. Trimming removed 6 bases from V and 8 bases from J, with 19 bases in between. CDR3 length: 14 amino acids.

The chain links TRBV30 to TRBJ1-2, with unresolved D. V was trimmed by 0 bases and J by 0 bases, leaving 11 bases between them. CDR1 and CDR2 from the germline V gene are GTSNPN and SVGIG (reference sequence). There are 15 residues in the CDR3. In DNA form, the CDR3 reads TGTGCCTGGAGTGTTATACCGGGTTCTAACTATGGCTACACCTTC. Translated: CAWSVIPGSNYGYTF.